This T cell receptor (beta chain) was retrieved from a study of T cells in women clearing cervical HPV infection. The V end lost 3 bases, the J end lost 2 bases, and 12 bases lay between the germline ends. This CDR3 is built from 14 residues. Germline V gives CDR1 SQVTM, CDR2 ANQGSEA. Produced via immunoSEQ multiplex PCR; TCRdb's table is partial and in-frame only. Reported are about 36,000 clones; the ten largest clones contain roughly 4%. Comment on this clone: Coverage ceases 3 residues before the CDR3 finishes, and the germline J gene fills in the end.

This receptor was identified in a woman between 18 and 70 years old with a cervical HPV16 infection that either progressed to CIN3+ or cleared (not recorded which). The chain couples TRBV29-1 to TRBJ2-3, with TRBD2 as a possible D gene (6 bases). The sequenced sample was blood buffy coat. The DNA read from the CDR3 is TGCAGCGTTGATGGACGGGGGAACACAGATACG. Translating it yields CSVDGRGNTDT. The full CDR3 sequence reads CSVDGRGNTDTQYF.